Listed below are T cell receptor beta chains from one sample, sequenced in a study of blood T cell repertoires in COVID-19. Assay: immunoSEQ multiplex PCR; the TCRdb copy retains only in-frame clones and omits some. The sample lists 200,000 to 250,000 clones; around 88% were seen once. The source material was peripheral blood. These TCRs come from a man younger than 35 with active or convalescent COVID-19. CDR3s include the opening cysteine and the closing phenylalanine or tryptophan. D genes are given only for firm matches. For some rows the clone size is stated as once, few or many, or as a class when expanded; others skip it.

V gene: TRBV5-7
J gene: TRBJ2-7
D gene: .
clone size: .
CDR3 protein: CASSPSPYRIWCEQYF
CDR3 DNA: TGTGCCAGCAGCCCCAGTCCCTACAGGATTTGGTGCGAGCAGTACTTC

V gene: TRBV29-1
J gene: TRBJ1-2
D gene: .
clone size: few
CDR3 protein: CSVEQGYGYTF
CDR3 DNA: TGCAGCGTTGAACAGGGCTATGGCTACACCTTC

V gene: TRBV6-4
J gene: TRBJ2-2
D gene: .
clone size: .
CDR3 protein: CASSRHRDTGELFF
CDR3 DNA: TGTGCCAGCAGTAGGCACAGAGACACCGGGGAGCTGTTTTTT

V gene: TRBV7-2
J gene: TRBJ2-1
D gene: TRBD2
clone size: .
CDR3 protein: CASSLDGRADEQFF
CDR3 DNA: TGTGCCAGCAGCTTAGACGGGAGGGCCGATGAGCAGTTCTTC

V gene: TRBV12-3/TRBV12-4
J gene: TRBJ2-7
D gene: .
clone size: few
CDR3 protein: CASSSRGEQYF
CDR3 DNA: TGTGCCAGCAGTTCTAGGGGGGAGCAGTACTTC

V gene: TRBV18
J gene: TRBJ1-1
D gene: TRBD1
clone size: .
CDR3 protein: CATSGTANTEAFF
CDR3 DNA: TGTGCCACCTCCGGGACAGCGAACACTGAAGCTTTCTTT

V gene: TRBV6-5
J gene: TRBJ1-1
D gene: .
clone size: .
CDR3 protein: CASRQGFDAFF
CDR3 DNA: TGTGCCAGCAGACAGGGTTTTGATGCTTTCTTT

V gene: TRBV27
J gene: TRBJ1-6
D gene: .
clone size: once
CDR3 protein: CASSFRQDASPLHF
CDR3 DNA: TGTGCCAGCAGTTTCCGACAGGATGCATCACCCCTCCACTTT

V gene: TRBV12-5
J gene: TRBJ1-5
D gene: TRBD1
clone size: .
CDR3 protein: CASGGQGRQPQHF
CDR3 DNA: TGTGCTAGTGGCGGACAGGGGAGACAGCCCCAGCATTTT

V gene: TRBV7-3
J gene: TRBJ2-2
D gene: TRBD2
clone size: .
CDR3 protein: CASSPLAGGTGELFF
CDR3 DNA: TGTGCCAGCAGCCCGCTAGCGGGTGGGACCGGGGAGCTGTTTTTT

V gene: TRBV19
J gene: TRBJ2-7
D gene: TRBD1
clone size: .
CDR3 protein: CASSPGTGGTYEQYF
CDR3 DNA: TGTGCCAGTAGCCCGGGGACAGGGGGGACCTACGAGCAGTACTTC

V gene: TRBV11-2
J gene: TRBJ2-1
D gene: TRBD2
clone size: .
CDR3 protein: CASRLAGGPKGFF
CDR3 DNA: TGTGCCAGCAGACTAGCGGGAGGTCCCAAGGGGTTCTTC

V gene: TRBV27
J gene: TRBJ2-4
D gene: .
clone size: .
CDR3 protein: CASSLGGFAKNIQYF
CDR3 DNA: TGTGCCAGCAGTTTAGGGGGGTTTGCCAAAAACATTCAGTACTTC

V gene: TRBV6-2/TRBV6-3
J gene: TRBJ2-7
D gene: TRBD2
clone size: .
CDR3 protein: CASSYSVLGTSGRNYEQYF
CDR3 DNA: TGTGCCAGCAGTTACTCGGTCTTAGGGACTAGCGGGAGAAACTACGAGCAGTACTTC

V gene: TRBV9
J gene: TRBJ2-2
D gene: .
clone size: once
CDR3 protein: CASSVGWAPFSGELFF
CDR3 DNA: TGTGCCAGCAGCGTAGGTTGGGCCCCTTTCTCCGGGGAGCTGTTTTTT

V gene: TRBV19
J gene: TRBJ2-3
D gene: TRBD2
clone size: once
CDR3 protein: CASSITSGHTDTQYF
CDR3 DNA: TGTGCCAGTAGTATAACTAGCGGGCATACAGATACGCAGTATTTT

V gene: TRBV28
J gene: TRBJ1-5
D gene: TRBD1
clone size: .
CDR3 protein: CASSLTGDYQPQHF
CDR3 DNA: TGTGCCAGCAGCCTGACAGGGGATTATCAGCCCCAGCATTTT

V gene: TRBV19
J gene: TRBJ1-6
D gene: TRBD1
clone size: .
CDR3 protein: CASSQQGQGAMGSPLHF
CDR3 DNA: TGTGCCAGTAGCCAGCAGGGACAGGGGGCAATGGGTTCACCCCTCCACTTT

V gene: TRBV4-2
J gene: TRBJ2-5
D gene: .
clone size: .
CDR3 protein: CASSPELEIQETQYF
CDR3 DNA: TGTGCCAGCAGCCCGGAACTAGAGATCCAAGAGACCCAGTACTTC

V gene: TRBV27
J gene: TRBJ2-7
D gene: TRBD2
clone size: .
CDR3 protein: CASSKGLAESYSYEQYF
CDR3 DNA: TGTGCCAGCTCCAAGGGACTAGCGGAGTCCTACTCCTACGAGCAGTACTTC

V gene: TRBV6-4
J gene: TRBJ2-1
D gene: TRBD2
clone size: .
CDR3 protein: CASSSSGPPSEQFF
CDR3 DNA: TGTGCCAGCAGTTCTAGCGGGCCCCCATCCGAGCAGTTCTTC

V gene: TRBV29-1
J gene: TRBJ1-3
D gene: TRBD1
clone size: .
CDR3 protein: CSATGTGTGNTIYF
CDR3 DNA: TGCAGCGCCACCGGGACAGGGACTGGAAACACCATATATTTT

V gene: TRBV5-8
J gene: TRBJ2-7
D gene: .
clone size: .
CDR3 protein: CASRGGINYEQYF
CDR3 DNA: TGTGCCAGCAGGGGGGGAATTAATTACGAGCAGTACTTC

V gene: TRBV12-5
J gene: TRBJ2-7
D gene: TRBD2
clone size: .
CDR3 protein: CASGYSGSGFYEQYF
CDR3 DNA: TGTGCTAGTGGGTACAGCGGGAGTGGTTTCTACGAGCAGTACTTC

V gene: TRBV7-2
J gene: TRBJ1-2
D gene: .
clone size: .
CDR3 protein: CASSFPGVGGYTF
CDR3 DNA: TGTGCCAGCAGCTTCCCGGGAGTAGGGGGCTACACCTTC

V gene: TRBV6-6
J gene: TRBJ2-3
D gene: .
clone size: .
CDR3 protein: CASSYGAGKADTQYF
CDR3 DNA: TGTGCCAGCAGTTATGGAGCGGGCAAAGCAGATACGCAGTATTTT

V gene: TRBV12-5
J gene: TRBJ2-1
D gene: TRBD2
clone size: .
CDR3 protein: CARGLAENESNEQFF
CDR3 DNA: TGTGCTAGGGGACTAGCGGAAAATGAGAGCAATGAGCAGTTCTTC

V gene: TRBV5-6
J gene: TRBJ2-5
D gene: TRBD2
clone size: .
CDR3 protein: CASSWGLAGGVGETQYF
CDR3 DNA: TGTGCCAGCAGCTGGGGACTAGCGGGAGGGGTCGGGGAGACCCAGTACTTC

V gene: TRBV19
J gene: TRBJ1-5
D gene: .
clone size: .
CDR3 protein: CASSMQGNQPQHF
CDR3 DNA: TGTGCCAGTAGTATGCAGGGCAATCAGCCCCAGCATTTT

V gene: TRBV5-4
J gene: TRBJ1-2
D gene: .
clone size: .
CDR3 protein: CASSTEAGNYGYTF
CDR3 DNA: TGTGCCAGCAGCACTGAGGCAGGGAACTATGGCTACACCTTC

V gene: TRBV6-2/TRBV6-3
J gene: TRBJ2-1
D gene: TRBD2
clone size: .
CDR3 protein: CASSSDRGLAGAEEQFF
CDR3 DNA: TGTGCCAGCAGTTCTGACCGGGGACTAGCGGGAGCTGAGGAGCAGTTCTTC

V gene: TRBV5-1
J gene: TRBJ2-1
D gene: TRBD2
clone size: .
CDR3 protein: CASSSTGTSVLNEQFF
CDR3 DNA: TGCGCCAGCAGCAGTACCGGGACTAGTGTTCTCAATGAGCAGTTCTTC

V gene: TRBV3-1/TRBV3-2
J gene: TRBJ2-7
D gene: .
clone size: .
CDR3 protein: CASSQEARSYEQYF
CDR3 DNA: TGTGCCAGCAGCCAAGAGGCCAGAAGCTACGAGCAGTACTTC

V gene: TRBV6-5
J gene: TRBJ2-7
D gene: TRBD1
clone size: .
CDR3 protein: CASSEGTGTHEQYF
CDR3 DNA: TGTGCCAGCTCCGAAGGGACAGGGACCCACGAGCAGTACTTC

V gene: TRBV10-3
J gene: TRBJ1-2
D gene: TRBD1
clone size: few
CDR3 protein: CAISEFAAGGGYGYTF
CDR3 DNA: TGTGCCATCAGTGAGTTCGCGGCAGGGGGTGGCTATGGCTACACCTTC

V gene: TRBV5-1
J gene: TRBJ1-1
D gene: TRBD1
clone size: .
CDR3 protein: CASSIRDSEAFF
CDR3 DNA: TGCGCCAGCAGCATCCGGGACAGTGAAGCTTTCTTT

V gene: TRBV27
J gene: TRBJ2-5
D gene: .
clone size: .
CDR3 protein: CASSPWGVQETQYF
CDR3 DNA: TGTGCCAGCAGCCCATGGGGGGTACAAGAGACCCAGTACTTC

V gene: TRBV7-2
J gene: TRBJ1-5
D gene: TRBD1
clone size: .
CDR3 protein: CASSPGQGAVQPQHF
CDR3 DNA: TGTGCCAGCAGCCCGGGACAGGGGGCAGTTCAGCCCCAGCATTTT

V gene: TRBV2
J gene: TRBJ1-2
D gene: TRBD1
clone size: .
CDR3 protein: CASSRQGTRYGYTF
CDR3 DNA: TGTGCCAGCAGTCGACAGGGGACCCGATATGGCTACACCTTC

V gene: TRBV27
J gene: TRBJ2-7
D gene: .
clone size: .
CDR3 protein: CASSFGGLSYEQYF
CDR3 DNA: TGTGCCAGCAGTTTCGGGGGGCTCTCCTACGAGCAGTACTTC

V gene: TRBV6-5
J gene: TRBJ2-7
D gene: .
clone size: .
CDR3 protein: CASSRYGSSYEQYF
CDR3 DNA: TGTGCCAGCAGCCGTTACGGGAGCTCCTACGAGCAGTACTTC

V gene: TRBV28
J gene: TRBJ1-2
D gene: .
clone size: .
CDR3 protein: CASSLNDRNYGYTF
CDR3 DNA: TGTGCCAGCAGTCTAAACGACAGAAACTATGGCTACACCTTC

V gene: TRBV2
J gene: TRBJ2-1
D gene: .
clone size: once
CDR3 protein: CASSEFRVSDEQFF
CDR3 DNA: TGTGCCAGCAGTGAGTTCAGGGTGTCGGATGAGCAGTTCTTC

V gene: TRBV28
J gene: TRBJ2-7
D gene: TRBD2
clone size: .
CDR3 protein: CAIKSAGGSLSYEQYF
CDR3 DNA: TGTGCCATAAAATCGGCGGGCGGGAGCCTCTCCTACGAGCAGTACTTC

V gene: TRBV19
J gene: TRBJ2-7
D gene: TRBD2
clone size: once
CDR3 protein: CASSKPGLDYEQYF
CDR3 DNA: TGTGCCAGTAGTAAACCGGGACTAGATTACGAGCAGTACTTC

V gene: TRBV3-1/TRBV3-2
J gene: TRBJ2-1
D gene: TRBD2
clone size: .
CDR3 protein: CASSPWTSGYNEQFF
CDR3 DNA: TGTGCCAGCAGCCCCTGGACTAGCGGGTACAATGAGCAGTTCTTC

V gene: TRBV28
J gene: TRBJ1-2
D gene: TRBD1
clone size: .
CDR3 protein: CASSFLTGSGGYTF
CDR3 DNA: TGTGCCAGCAGTTTTTTGACAGGGTCGGGTGGCTACACCTTC

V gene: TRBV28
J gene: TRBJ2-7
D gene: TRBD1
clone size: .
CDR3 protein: CASRTTGGVDEQYF
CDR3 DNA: TGTGCCAGCAGGACGACAGGGGGCGTTGACGAGCAGTACTTC

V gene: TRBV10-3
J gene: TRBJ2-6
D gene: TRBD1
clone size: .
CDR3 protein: CATSDRDNSGANVLTF
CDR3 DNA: TGTGCCACCTCGGACAGGGATAACTCTGGGGCCAACGTCCTGACTTTC

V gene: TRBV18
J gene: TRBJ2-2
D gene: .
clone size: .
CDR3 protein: CASSPHPVGELFF
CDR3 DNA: TGTGCCAGCTCACCCCACCCGGTCGGGGAGCTGTTTTTT

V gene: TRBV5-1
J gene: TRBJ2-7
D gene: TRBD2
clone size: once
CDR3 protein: CASSKTSGNYEQYF
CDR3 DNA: TGCGCCAGCAGCAAGACTAGCGGAAACTACGAGCAGTACTTC